The source of this T cell receptor beta chain is a study of identifying expanded T cells in peripheral blood. Healthy donors had no documented immune events, such as infections, while sampled. The CDR3 has 15 amino acids. With 0 bases removed from V and 8 bases from J, the gap between germline ends came to 14 bases. Germline-derived CDR1 and CDR2 are SGHNT and YYREEE (reference sequence). Only in-frame clones appear in the TCRdb table, and some are missing; sequencing was by immunoSEQ multiplex PCR. The sample contains approximately 75,000 clones, 85% to 90% of which appear only once. The sequence was collected from a person aged 18-69 years in good health. This chain joins TRBV5-4 and TRBJ2-2, with a tentative D call TRBD1 (5 bases). The sequenced material came from blood. In DNA, the CDR3 is TGTGCCAGCAGCTTGGCGCAGGGAAGAGGAGGGGAGCTGTTTTTT. As protein: CASSLAQGRGGELFF.